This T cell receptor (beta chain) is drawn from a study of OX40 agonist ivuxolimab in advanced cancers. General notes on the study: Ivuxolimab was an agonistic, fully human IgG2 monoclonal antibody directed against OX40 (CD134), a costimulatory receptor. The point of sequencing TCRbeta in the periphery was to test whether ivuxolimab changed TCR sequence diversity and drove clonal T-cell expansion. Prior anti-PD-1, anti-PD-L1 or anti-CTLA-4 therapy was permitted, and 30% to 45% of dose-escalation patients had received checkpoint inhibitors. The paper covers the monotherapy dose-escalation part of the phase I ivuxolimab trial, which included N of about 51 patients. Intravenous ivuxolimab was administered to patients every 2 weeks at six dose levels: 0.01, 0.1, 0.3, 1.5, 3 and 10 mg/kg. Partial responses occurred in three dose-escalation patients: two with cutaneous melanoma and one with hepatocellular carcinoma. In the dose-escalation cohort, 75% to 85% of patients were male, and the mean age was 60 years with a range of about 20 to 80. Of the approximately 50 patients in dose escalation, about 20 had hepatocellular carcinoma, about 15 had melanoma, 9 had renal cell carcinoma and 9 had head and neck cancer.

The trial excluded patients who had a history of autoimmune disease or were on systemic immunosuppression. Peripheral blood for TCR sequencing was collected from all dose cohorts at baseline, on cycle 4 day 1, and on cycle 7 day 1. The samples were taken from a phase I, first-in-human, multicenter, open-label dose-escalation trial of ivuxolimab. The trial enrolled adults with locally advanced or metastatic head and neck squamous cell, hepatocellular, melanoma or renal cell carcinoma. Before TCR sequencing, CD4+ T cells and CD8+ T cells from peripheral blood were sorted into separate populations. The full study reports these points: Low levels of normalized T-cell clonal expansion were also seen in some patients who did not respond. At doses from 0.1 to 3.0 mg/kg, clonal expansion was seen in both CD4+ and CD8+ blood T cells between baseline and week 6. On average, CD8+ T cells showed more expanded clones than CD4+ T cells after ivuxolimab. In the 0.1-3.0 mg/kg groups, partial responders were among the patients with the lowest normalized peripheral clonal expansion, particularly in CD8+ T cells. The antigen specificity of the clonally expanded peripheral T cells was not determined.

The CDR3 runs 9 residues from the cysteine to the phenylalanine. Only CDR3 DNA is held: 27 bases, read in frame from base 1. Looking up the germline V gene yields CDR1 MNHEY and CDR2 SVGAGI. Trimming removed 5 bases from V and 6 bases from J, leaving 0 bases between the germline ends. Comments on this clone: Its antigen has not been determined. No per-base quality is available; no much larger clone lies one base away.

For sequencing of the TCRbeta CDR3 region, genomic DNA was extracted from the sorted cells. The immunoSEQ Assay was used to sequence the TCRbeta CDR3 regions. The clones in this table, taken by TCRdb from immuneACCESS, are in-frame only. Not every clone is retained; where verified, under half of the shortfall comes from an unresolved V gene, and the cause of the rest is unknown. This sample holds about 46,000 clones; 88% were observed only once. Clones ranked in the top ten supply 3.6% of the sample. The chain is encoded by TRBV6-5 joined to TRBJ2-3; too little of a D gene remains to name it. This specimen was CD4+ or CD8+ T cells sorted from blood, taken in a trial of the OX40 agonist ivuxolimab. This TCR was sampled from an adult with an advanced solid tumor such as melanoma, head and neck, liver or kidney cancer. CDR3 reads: CASSDTQYF. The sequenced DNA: TGTGCCAGCAGTGATACGCAGTATTTT.